This TCR beta chain stems from a study of T cell changes during pregnancy in multiple sclerosis. Assay used: immunoSEQ multiplex PCR; TCRdb lists only in-frame clones, some missing. The table shows some 41,000 clones, with 80% to 90% occurring only once. The starting material was CD4+ T cells from peripheral blood mononuclear cells, obtained after pregnancy. This TCR was sampled from a female donor with multiple sclerosis, enrolled in a pregnancy study.

This CDR3 reads CASSLLAMYNEQFF. As DNA, the CDR3 is TGTGCCAGCAGCTTACTAGCGATGTACAATGAGCAGTTCTTC. This rearrangement joins TRBV7-9 to TRBJ2-1; tentatively, D is TRBD2 (6 bases). The length of the CDR3 is 14 residues. Germline CDR1 is SEHNR and CDR2 is FQNEAQ (reference sequence). Trimming took off 2 bases at V and 4 bases at J, with 9 bases between the two ends. Full variable domain (outside the CDR3, taken from reference TRBV7-9 and TRBJ2-1): DTGVSQNPRHKITKRGQNVTFRCDPISEHNRLYWYRQTLGQGPEFLTYFQNEAQLEKSRLLSDRFSAERPKGSFSTLEIQRTEQGDSAMYLCASSLLAMYNEQFFGPGTRLTVL.